Detailed here is one TCR beta chain. Antigen specificity is unknown. The data derive from a study of identical twins. Points from the study as a whole: It was cross-sectional statistical analysis, not following the same donors, that the conclusions relied on.

This CDR3 contains 15 residues. Germline trimming cut 3 bases from V and 9 bases from J; bases unmatched to any gene: 14. Germline V CDR1 and CDR2: SQVTM, ANQGSEA. Each CDR3 protein is one row after TCRdb ran MiXCR on the 5' RACE reads. The sample contains hundreds of thousands of distinct CDR3 sequences, around 12% of which appear only once. These data were also filed under a second study, of yellow fever vaccine responses in identical twins.

Sequenced sample: PBMCs. The gene calls are TRBV29-1 and TRBJ2-1; 7 bases fit TRBD2. This sequence originates from a woman aged 18-29 years in good health. CDR3 DNA sequence: TGCAGCGTTGATATCAGCGGGACTATTCTAGCTGAGCAGTTCTTC. Translated, it gives CSVDISGTILAEQFF.